Within the sample, the clone carrying this T cell receptor (beta chain) is medium-sized. Its antigen is not identified. Patients were all untreated before their thyroid surgery. This record belongs to a study of metastatic and nonmetastatic thyroid tumors. Overall study: From malignant and benign thyroid patients, repertoires in blood and in tumor or nodule tissue were compared. Study conclusions and caveats: Significantly higher TCR beta diversity was reportedly seen in malignant thyroid tumors than benign nodules, in blood and tumor.

V lost 3 bases to trimming and J lost 4 bases, with 9 bases between them. CDR1 KGHDR and CDR2 SFDVKD come from the germline V gene. CDR3 size: 13 residues. In the source study's methods: Built for papillary thyroid cancer, a distant-metastasis classifier drew on CDR3 differences across clinicopathological groups. MiXCR re-clonotyped the PCR reads for TCRdb. These V and J calls derive from TCRdb rather than the authors' analysis. The sample consists of about 16,000 clones, roughly a third of them appearing once. Sequencing input: tumor tissue. The clonotype was recovered from a male donor with papillary thyroid cancer or a benign thyroid nodule (not recorded which). Some clones in this sample may be carry-over from other donors' samples. The chain employs TRBV24-1 and TRBJ2-7; possibly TRBD1 for D (5 bases). The CDR3 loop is CATSDHQGYEQYF. CDR3 bases: TGTGCCACCAGTGATCACCAGGGTTACGAGCAGTACTTC.